This T cell receptor beta chain is from a study of shared clonotypes between healthy human individuals. Germline CDR1 SGDLS, CDR2 YYNGEE. V was pared by 2 bases and J by 6 bases, with 9 bases between. This CDR3 spans 12 amino acids. Data came from immunoSEQ multiplex PCR; TCRdb stores just in-frame clones and leaves some out. The table includes about 1.5 million clones, 95% to 99% detected once. This clone is a singleton in its sample. The chain employs TRBV9 and TRBJ2-7; D unclear. Sequenced sample: naive CD4+ T cells sorted from blood. As to subset: CD45RA+ positively selected. This sequence was found in a man aged 30 to 39 in good health. The CDR3 spells CASSVVPGEQYF. For the CDR3, the DNA is TGTGCCAGCAGCGTTGTCCCAGGCGAGCAGTACTTC.